The clone carrying this T cell receptor (beta chain) was picked up many times. What it binds is unknown. The read stops 3 residues short of the end of the CDR3; the missing end is completed from the germline J gene. The sample is drawn from a study of T cell clonality in common variable immunodeficiency. Study results and limitations: What drives increased CVID clonality needs T cell subpopulation sequencing. Compared with controls, CVID subjects had fewer shared TCRbeta clones. Common variable immunodeficiency TCR beta sequences reportedly had fewer deletions and N-nucleotide insertions.

Germline values: CDR1 SGHRS, CDR2 YFSETQ. V was shortened by 0 bases and J by 8 bases, with 16 bases between the two germline ends. The CDR3 length is 15 residues. Some clones are missing from TCRdb's copy, which holds only in-frame ones; the method was immunoSEQ multiplex PCR. The repertoire consists of roughly 25,000 clones, none detected only once. CVID subjects were neither ill nor on immunomodulatory or immunosuppressive medication at sampling. The chain is built from TRBV5-1 and TRBJ2-3; a weak D match, TRBD1 (5 bases). The TCR comes from a human donor with common variable immunodeficiency. The sequencing input was peripheral blood mononuclear cells. The DNA read from the CDR3 is TGCGCCAGCAGCTTGGCAGGGTCGGCGCGTCGTACG. This sequence encodes CASSLAGSARRT. The entire CDR3 reads CASSLAGSARRTQYF.